This entry lists 3 T cell receptor beta chains sequenced from one sample in a study of blood T cells in healthy people across ages. Through a sample-barcoded 5' primer and a J-beta primer mix, a second PCR was run for roughly 6 to 12 cycles. MiXCR was run by TCRdb on the 5' RACE reads, yielding one entry per CDR3 protein. The table records roughly 1.4 million distinct CDR3 sequences, approximately 59% of them present only once. Sample: blood. The receptors come from a man between 18 and 35 years old in good health.

This clonotype appeared a few times. The chain uses TRBV4-2 and TRBJ1-5, with TRBD1 identical over 9 bases. With V trimmed by 3 bases and J by 4 bases, 4 bases remained unmatched. Germline CDR1 LGHNA, CDR2 YNFKEQ. The CDR3 length is 15 residues. The CDR3: CASSQTGGWNQPQHF. The CDR3 DNA sequence: TGTGCCAGCAGCCAGACAGGGGGATGGAATCAGCCCCAGCATTTT.

The chain employs TRBV6-2 or TRBV6-3 and TRBJ2-5; 15 bases align to TRBD2. Unmatched junction bases numbered 11, after V lost 4 bases and J lost 5 bases. This CDR3 region has 18 residues. The germline V gene has CDR1 MNHEY and CDR2 SVGEGT. The CDR3 DNA is TGTGCCAGCAGTTCTGGACTAGCGGGAGGGGTAGGTGAGGAGACCCAGTACTTC. The encoded protein is CASSSGLAGGVGEETQYF.

This sequence joins TRBV20-1 and TRBJ2-7; the match to TRBD2 covers 10 bases. The germline V gene encodes CDR1 DFQATT and CDR2 SNEGSKA (reference sequence). This CDR3 comprises 16 residues. The ends lost 4 bases at V and 6 bases at J; junction bases unmatched: 15. The CDR3 sequence: CSATLLTGLASREQYF. The DNA of the CDR3 is TGCAGTGCTACCCTTTTAACGGGACTAGCGAGCCGCGAGCAGTACTTC.